This paragraph reports one T cell receptor (beta chain). Germline V gives CDR1 LNHDA, CDR2 SQIVND (reference sequence). This CDR3 region has 14 residues. The germline V and J ends were trimmed by 1 base and 5 bases, with 11 bases remaining between them. The data stem from a study of blood T cell repertoires in COVID-19. About the research overall: The United States, Italy and Spain provided the acute and convalescent COVID-19 samples. Sample material is recorded as cDNA or gDNA derived from T cells, B-cell-depleted T cells, or PBMCs.

The data were produced by immunoSEQ multiplex PCR, yet TCRdb's version contains in-frame clones alone and is incomplete. The sample records 100,000 or so clones, 70% to 85% being singletons. The chain combines TRBV19 with TRBJ1-2; TRBD1 is a possible D gene (6 bases). This clonotype was sampled from a man aged 55 to 70 with active or convalescent COVID-19. Input material: peripheral blood. CDR3 sequence: CASSIGTGPYGYTF. CDR3 coding DNA: TGTGCCAGTAGTATAGGAACAGGGCCTTATGGCTACACCTTC.